One and the same sample provided the 17 T cell receptor beta chains below, sequenced in a study of blood T cell repertoires in COVID-19. Clones were read by immunoSEQ multiplex PCR, and TCRdb kept only the in-frame ones, dropping some. Among around 64,000 clones listed, over 70% were seen once. The material sequenced was peripheral blood. The receptors here all came from a middle-aged man with active COVID-19.

V gene TRBV18 combines with J gene TRBJ2-3, with TRBD2 identical over 12 bases. After removal of 6 bases from V and 0 bases from J, the junction contained 4 bases not matched to a gene. The germline CDR1 and CDR2 sequences are KGHSH and LQKENI. The CDR3 covers 16 residues. The CDR3 spells CASSPGTSGSTDTQYF. Here the CDR3 DNA reads TGTGCCAGCTCTCCCGGGACTAGCGGGAGCACAGATACGCAGTATTTT.

The chain recombines TRBV6-4 with TRBJ2-3, with 7 bases lining up with TRBD1. The junction had 5 bases not matched to a gene; V was cut back by 4 bases and J by 4 bases. Germline values: CDR1 MRHNA, CDR2 SNTAGT. The CDR3 length is 14 residues. The CDR3 nucleotides are TGTGCCAGCAGTGTGACAGGGCCCCCAGATACGCAGTATTTT. Translating it yields CASSVTGPPDTQYF.

The V and J genes are TRBV9 and TRBJ1-2; D remains ambiguous. The CDR3 loop spans 15 amino acids. V was clipped by 2 bases and J by 0 bases, with 11 bases between them. Germline V gene sequence: CDR1 SGDLS, CDR2 YYNGEE. This CDR3 reads CASSVRELTNYGYTF. In DNA, the CDR3 is TGTGCCAGCAGCGTTCGGGAGCTCACTAACTATGGCTACACCTTC.

This chain joins TRBV27 and TRBJ2-1; D is possibly TRBD2 (5 bases). Per germline, CDR1 MNHEY and CDR2 SMNVEV (reference sequence). V was pared by 7 bases and J by 5 bases, with 9 bases between. This CDR3 has 12 amino acids. The CDR3 is CASMRANNEQFF. The CDR3 nucleotides are TGTGCCAGCATGAGGGCGAACAATGAGCAGTTCTTC.

This clone occurred a few times. V usage is TRBV15 and J usage is TRBJ2-3; 7 bases are a match to TRBD1. Germline loops: CDR1 LNHNV, CDR2 YYDKDF (reference sequence). The CDR3 consists of 15 residues. V dropped 8 bases and J dropped 4; count of bases not matched to a gene: 12. Here the CDR3 reads CATGTGAPRADTQYF. The CDR3 DNA follows: TGTGCCACCGGAACAGGGGCCCCTAGGGCAGATACGCAGTATTTT.

The J gene is TRBJ2-1, the V gene TRBV12-5, with 9 bases matching TRBD2. The germline CDR1 and CDR2 sequences are LGHNT and FRNRAP. This CDR3 has 15 amino acids. Trimming cost V 5 bases and J 6 bases; bases outside gene matches: 8. Here the CDR3 DNA reads TGTGCTAGTGGTCCAGCGCTAGCGGGGACCAATGAGCAGTTCTTC. It translates to CASGPALAGTNEQFF.

The chain carries TRBV6-5 and TRBJ1-1; no definite D call. This CDR3 is built from 14 residues. CDR1 is MNHEY and CDR2 is SVGAGI in the germline V gene. V was pared by 6 bases and J by 7 bases, with 18 bases between. The CDR3 nucleotides read TGTGCCAGCAGCTCCGGGAGCCCAACCAATGAAGCTTTCTTT. Its translation: CASSSGSPTNEAFF.

This clone was found a few times. The CDR3 region has the DNA TGTGCCAGCAGCTTAGCGCCAGGGATGAACACTGAAGCTTTCTTT. The encoded protein is CASSLAPGMNTEAFF. The genes are TRBV7-9 and TRBJ1-1; TRBD1 is a possible D gene (5 bases). V lost 0 bases and J 0 bases, leaving 8 bases between the germline ends. The CDR3 totals 15 residues. Germline CDR1 is SEHNR and CDR2 is FQNEAQ (reference sequence). The whole variable domain, filled in from reference TRBV7-9 and TRBJ1-1, reads DTGVSQNPRHKITKRGQNVTFRCDPISEHNRLYWYRQTLGQGPEFLTYFQNEAQLEKSRLLSDRFSAERPKGSFSTLEIQRTEQGDSAMYLCASSLAPGMNTEAFFGQGTRLTVV.

This clone occurred a few times. This chain links TRBV2 with TRBJ1-1, with TRBD1 identical over 7 bases. The CDR3 extends over 16 amino acids. Trimming took 5 bases from V and 4 from J; bases not matched to a gene: 13. Germline assignment: CDR1 SNHLY and CDR2 FYNNEI. CDR3 bases: TGTGCCAGCAGTCAAAGGACAGGAGGGTCGGGCACTGAAGCTTTCTTT. Translating gives CASSQRTGGSGTEAFF.

The chain links TRBV7-9 to TRBJ2-3; 7 bases agree with TRBD2. The V gene's germline CDR1 is SEHNR and CDR2 FQNEAQ (reference sequence). This CDR3 is 15 amino acids long. V was clipped by 4 bases and J by 0 bases; unmatched bases: 4. The CDR3 is CASSYSSGSTDTQYF. CDR3 coding DNA: TGTGCCAGCAGCTATAGTAGCGGGAGCACAGATACGCAGTATTTT.

The chain couples TRBV7-9 to TRBJ1-5; a possible D gene is TRBD1 (5 bases). CDR3 length equals 13 residues. Germline-derived CDR1 and CDR2 are SEHNR and FQNEAQ (reference sequence). With 2 bases removed from V and 4 bases from J, the gap between germline ends came to 6 bases. In nucleotides, the CDR3 is TGTGCCAGCAGCTTAACAGGAAATCAGCCCCAGCATTTT. Protein product: CASSLTGNQPQHF.

The chain employs TRBV7-2 and TRBJ1-2; D perhaps matches TRBD1 (6 bases). The V gene's germline CDR1 is SGHTA and CDR2 FQGNSA. This CDR3 has 14 residues. V was shortened by 5 bases and J by 2 bases, with 12 bases between the two germline ends. This CDR3 is CASSPQGMNYGYTF. The CDR3 coding sequence is TGTGCCAGCAGCCCTCAGGGGATGAACTATGGCTACACCTTC.

This clone turned up a few times. The chain links TRBV28 to TRBJ1-5, with a weak D call TRBD1 (5 bases). V lost 7 bases and J 7 bases, leaving 23 bases between the germline ends. Germline V gene sequence: CDR1 MDHEN, CDR2 SYDVKM. CDR3 length equals 16 residues. In nucleotides, the CDR3 is TGTGCCAGCACGGGGGGATTAGACCGCCAGAAACAGCCCCAGCATTTT. Its translation is CASTGGLDRQKQPQHF. The full variable domain, in which reference TRBV28 and TRBJ1-5 provide the parts outside the CDR3, is DVKVTQSSRYLVKRTGEKVFLECVQDMDHENMFWYRQDPGLGLRLIYFSYDVKMKEKGDIPEGYSVSREKKERFSLILESASTNQTSMYLCASTGGLDRQKQPQHFGDGTRLSIL.

The CDR3 nucleotides are TGTGCCAGCAGCCTAAATTGGGAGGGCTACACCTTC. Translated, it gives CASSLNWEGYTF. The chain is built from TRBV11-3 and TRBJ1-2; D uncertain. CDR1 and CDR2 (germline): SGHNT, YENEEA. The CDR3 contains 12 residues. The V end was cut by 5 bases, the J end by 8 bases, with 12 bases between. The full variable domain, rest sourced from reference TRBV11-3 and TRBJ1-2, is EAGVVQSPRYKIIEKKQPVAFWCNPISGHNTLYWYLQNLGQGPELLIRYENEEAVDDSQLPKDRFSAERLKGVDSTLKIQPAELGDSAVYLCASSLNWEGYTFGSGTRLTVV.

The V gene is TRBV7-2, the J gene TRBJ2-5, with 8 bases matching TRBD2. The CDR3 extends over 16 amino acids. From germline, CDR1 is SGHTA and CDR2 FQGNSA. V lost 5 bases and J lost 5; bases outside the gene matches: 13. The CDR3 region is CASSGKGGRPGETQYF. The CDR3 nucleotides are TGTGCCAGCAGCGGAAAAGGCGGGAGGCCAGGGGAGACCCAGTACTTC.

This clone is termed large (0.1 to 1%). This chain joins TRBV4-3 and TRBJ1-1; weak D call: TRBD1 (6 bases). The length of the CDR3 is 16 residues. Per the germline V gene, CDR1 is LGHNA and CDR2 is YSLEER. V gave up 0 bases and J gave up 3 bases, with 14 bases separating them. DNA for the CDR3: TGCGCCAGCAGCCAAGATGGCACAGGGAGCGACACTGAAGCTTTCTTT. Translated, it gives CASSQDGTGSDTEAFF.

The genes are TRBV6-6 and TRBJ1-4, with 8 bases fitting TRBD1. CDR1 is MNHNY, CDR2 SVGAGI, per germline (reference sequence). The CDR3 consists of 14 residues. V was clipped by 8 bases and J by 0 bases; unmatched bases: 2. The CDR3 sequence is CASGQGATNEKLFF. For the CDR3, the DNA is TGTGCCAGCGGACAGGGTGCAACTAATGAAAAACTGTTTTTT.